One TCR beta chain is described in this entry. Data came from immunoSEQ multiplex PCR; TCRdb stores just in-frame clones and leaves some out. The table shows roughly 170,000 clones, with around nine tenths occurring only once. The V end was cut by 2 bases, the J end by 4 bases, with 6 bases between. The CDR3 has 13 amino acids. Germline loops: CDR1 SGHNT, CDR2 YENEEA. These data come from a study of blood T cell repertoires in COVID-19. Study background: Collection of acute and convalescent COVID-19 samples took place in the United States, Italy and Spain.

Sequencing used peripheral blood. The TCR sequence derives from a woman in her late teens or twenties who had recovered from COVID-19. J is TRBJ2-1 and V is TRBV11-3; tentatively, D is TRBD2 (6 bases). The CDR3 loop reads CASSLRGYNEQFF. The CDR3 coding sequence is TGTGCCAGCAGCTTACGGGGGTACAATGAGCAGTTCTTC.